These T cell receptor beta chains were read from a single sample in a study of Graves' ophthalmopathy and Graves' hyperthyroidism. In TCRdb, the multiplex PCR reads were re-called with MiXCR into one record per CDR3 protein. The sample lists about 640,000 distinct CDR3 sequences, approximately 39% occurring once. Sample: peripheral blood. These receptors originate from an adult man with Graves' ophthalmopathy. The CDR3 runs from the conserved cysteine through the conserved F or W. Each record gives: D gene, J gene, V gene, clone size, CDR3 protein, CDR3 DNA. D genes are given only for firm matches. Expanded clones are given a class, and other clones once, few, many or no size at all.

d_gene: TRBD1
j_gene: TRBJ2-6
v_gene: TRBV29-1
abundance: -
CDR3aa: CSVSQGENTEAF
CDR3nt: TGCAGCGTATCACAGGGGGAGAACACTGAAGCTTTC

d_gene: -
j_gene: TRBJ2-5
v_gene: TRBV24-1
abundance: -
CDR3aa: CATARGSRTYQETQYF
CDR3nt: TGTGCCACGGCCAGGGGTTCTAGGACATACCAAGAGACCCAGTACTTC

d_gene: -
j_gene: TRBJ1-5
v_gene: TRBV6-5
abundance: many
CDR3aa: CASSYAQGNQPQHF
CDR3nt: TGTGCCAGCAGTTACGCACAGGGCAATCAGCCCCAGCATTTT

d_gene: -
j_gene: TRBJ2-7
v_gene: TRBV6-2/TRBV6-3
abundance: few
CDR3aa: CASSLGRSWEQYF
CDR3nt: TGTGCCAGCAGTTTAGGACGATCCTGGGAGCAGTACTTC

d_gene: -
j_gene: TRBJ1-4
v_gene: TRBV10-3
abundance: few
CDR3aa: CASSYSGGVGEKLFF
CDR3nt: TGTGCCAGCAGTTACTCAGGCGGGGTAGGCGAAAAACTGTTTTTT

d_gene: -
j_gene: TRBJ1-5
v_gene: TRBV5-6
abundance: -
CDR3aa: CASSLWAEGHQPQHF
CDR3nt: TGTGCCAGCAGCTTGTGGGCGGAGGGGCATCAGCCCCAGCATTTT

d_gene: -
j_gene: TRBJ1-2
v_gene: TRBV19
abundance: many
CDR3aa: CASSYPGHPVYGYTF
CDR3nt: TGTGCCAGTAGCTATCCGGGACACCCCGTCTATGGCTACACCTTC

d_gene: -
j_gene: TRBJ2-2
v_gene: TRBV6-1
abundance: -
CDR3aa: CAWSVGGGELFF
CDR3nt: TGTGCCTGGAGTGTAGGGGGCGGGGAGCTGTTTTTT

d_gene: TRBD2
j_gene: TRBJ2-3
v_gene: TRBV2
abundance: -
CDR3aa: CASSQPLAGGPDTQYF
CDR3nt: TGTGCCAGCAGCCAACCACTAGCGGGAGGTCCAGATACGCAGTATTTT

d_gene: -
j_gene: TRBJ2-2
v_gene: TRBV10-3
abundance: -
CDR3aa: CASSSPPQGGTGELFF
CDR3nt: TGTGCCAGCAGTTCCCCCCCGCAGGGGGGCACCGGGGAGCTGTTTTTT

d_gene: -
j_gene: TRBJ1-2
v_gene: TRBV11-2
abundance: many
CDR3aa: CASSFEGDGYTF
CDR3nt: TGTGCCAGCAGCTTTGAGGGGGATGGCTACACCTTC

d_gene: -
j_gene: TRBJ1-1
v_gene: TRBV30
abundance: -
CDR3aa: CAWRAYMGTEAFF
CDR3nt: TGTGCCTGGAGGGCCTACATGGGCACTGAAGCTTTCTTT

d_gene: -
j_gene: TRBJ1-3
v_gene: TRBV25-1
abundance: many
CDR3aa: CARTQGRGNTIYF
CDR3nt: TGTGCCAGGACCCAGGGTCGTGGAAACACCATATATTTT

d_gene: -
j_gene: TRBJ1-6
v_gene: TRBV10-3
abundance: -
CDR3aa: CAISERSPLHF
CDR3nt: TGTGCCATCAGTGAAAGGTCACCCCTCCACTTT

d_gene: -
j_gene: TRBJ1-1
v_gene: TRBV3-1
abundance: few
CDR3aa: CASSQVRGALRTEAFF
CDR3nt: TGTGCCAGCAGCCAAGTACGGGGGGCCTTAAGGACTGAAGCTTTCTTT

d_gene: TRBD1
j_gene: TRBJ2-7
v_gene: TRBV10-2
abundance: many
CDR3aa: CASKGSGTGGDEQYF
CDR3nt: TGCGCCAGCAAGGGTTCCGGGACAGGGGGCGACGAGCAGTACTTC

d_gene: TRBD2
j_gene: TRBJ2-2
v_gene: TRBV7-8
abundance: many
CDR3aa: CASSLVPGGTGELFF
CDR3nt: TGTGCCAGCAGCTTAGTTCCGGGGGGCACCGGGGAGCTGTTTTTT

d_gene: -
j_gene: TRBJ2-5
v_gene: TRBV30
abundance: many
CDR3aa: CAWSGRETQYF
CDR3nt: TGTGCCTGGAGTGGTAGGGAGACCCAGTACTTC

d_gene: -
j_gene: TRBJ1-5
v_gene: TRBV5-8
abundance: many
CDR3aa: CASSFLRGRPAGQPQHF
CDR3nt: TGTGCCAGCAGCTTCCTACGGGGCCGCCCAGCAGGTCAGCCCCAGCATTTT

d_gene: TRBD1
j_gene: TRBJ1-2
v_gene: TRBV25-1
abundance: -
CDR3aa: CASRGTGGWYGYTF
CDR3nt: TGTGCCAGCAGAGGGACAGGGGGCTGGTATGGCTACACCTTC

d_gene: -
j_gene: TRBJ1-1
v_gene: TRBV5-1
abundance: many
CDR3aa: CASSLVAWEVAEAFF
CDR3nt: TGCGCCAGCAGCTTGGTAGCCTGGGAGGTCGCTGAAGCTTTCTTT

d_gene: -
j_gene: TRBJ1-1
v_gene: TRBV2
abundance: many
CDR3aa: CASSEPSEAFF
CDR3nt: TGTGCCAGCAGTGAGCCTAGTGAAGCTTTCTTT

d_gene: TRBD2
j_gene: TRBJ2-7
v_gene: TRBV7-8
abundance: many
CDR3aa: CASTPSGFSYEQYF
CDR3nt: TGTGCCAGCACCCCTAGCGGCTTCTCCTACGAGCAGTACTTC

d_gene: -
j_gene: TRBJ1-2
v_gene: TRBV5-5
abundance: many
CDR3aa: CASSLAGQNYGYTF
CDR3nt: TGTGCCAGCAGCTTGGCTGGACAGAACTATGGCTACACCTTC

d_gene: -
j_gene: TRBJ2-7
v_gene: TRBV5-1
abundance: many
CDR3aa: CASSIGLATYEQYF
CDR3nt: TGCGCCAGCAGCATCGGACTTGCTACCTACGAGCAGTACTTC

d_gene: -
j_gene: TRBJ2-5
v_gene: TRBV25-1
abundance: -
CDR3aa: CASSEPGTRKQGTQYF
CDR3nt: TGTGCCAGCAGTGAACCCGGGACAAGAAAGCAGGGGACCCAGTACTTC

d_gene: -
j_gene: TRBJ2-2
v_gene: TRBV5-1
abundance: -
CDR3aa: CASRQGINTGELFF
CDR3nt: TGCGCCAGCAGGCAAGGAATTAACACCGGGGAGCTGTTTTTT

d_gene: TRBD2
j_gene: TRBJ2-3
v_gene: TRBV6-1
abundance: -
CDR3aa: CASTASGGTDTQYF
CDR3nt: TGTGCCAGCACAGCTAGCGGGGGCACAGATACGCAGTATTTT

d_gene: -
j_gene: TRBJ2-5
v_gene: TRBV15
abundance: -
CDR3aa: CATSRDRAGIGSQETQYF
CDR3nt: TGTGCCACCAGCAGAGATCGAGCAGGGATTGGGTCACAAGAGACCCAGTACTTC

d_gene: -
j_gene: TRBJ2-5
v_gene: TRBV6-5
abundance: few
CDR3aa: CASSYMSDQETQYF
CDR3nt: TGTGCCAGCAGTTACATGTCAGATCAAGAGACCCAGTACTTC

d_gene: -
j_gene: TRBJ2-5
v_gene: TRBV7-8
abundance: -
CDR3aa: CASSTGIISETRYF
CDR3nt: TGTGCCAGCAGCACAGGGATAATTTCAGAGACCCGGTACTTC

d_gene: TRBD1
j_gene: TRBJ2-7
v_gene: TRBV5-1
abundance: many
CDR3aa: CASSLGTGIDVQYF
CDR3nt: TGCGCCAGCAGCCTCGGGACAGGGATTGATGTGCAGTACTTC

d_gene: TRBD1
j_gene: TRBJ1-1
v_gene: TRBV5-1
abundance: -
CDR3aa: CASRTGQNTEAFF
CDR3nt: TGCGCCAGCAGGACAGGGCAGAACACTGAAGCTTTCTTT

d_gene: -
j_gene: TRBJ1-1
v_gene: TRBV12-3/TRBV12-4
abundance: few
CDR3aa: CASSQWALNTEAFF
CDR3nt: TGTGCCAGCAGTCAATGGGCCTTGAACACTGAAGCTTTCTTT

d_gene: -
j_gene: TRBJ1-4
v_gene: TRBV29-1
abundance: -
CDR3aa: CSRDRVATNEKLFF
CDR3nt: TGCAGCAGGGACCGAGTTGCAACTAATGAAAAACTGTTTTTT

d_gene: TRBD2
j_gene: TRBJ2-7
v_gene: TRBV11-1
abundance: many
CDR3aa: CASSFEGVTGLASYEQYF
CDR3nt: TGTGCCAGCAGCTTCGAAGGGGTAACTGGACTAGCGAGCTACGAGCAGTACTTC

d_gene: TRBD1
j_gene: TRBJ1-2
v_gene: TRBV10-3
abundance: few
CDR3aa: CASTAGGFSGYTF
CDR3nt: TGTGCCAGCACGGCAGGGGGCTTCAGTGGCTACACCTTC

d_gene: -
j_gene: TRBJ1-6
v_gene: TRBV10-3
abundance: -
CDR3aa: CAISQGITPGGPLHF
CDR3nt: TGTGCCATCAGTCAGGGAATTACGCCTGGGGGACCCCTCCACTTT

d_gene: -
j_gene: TRBJ1-5
v_gene: TRBV15
abundance: -
CDR3aa: CATSRDPGRDSNQPQHF
CDR3nt: TGTGCCACCAGCAGAGACCCAGGACGGGATAGCAATCAGCCCCAGCATTTT

d_gene: TRBD1
j_gene: TRBJ1-6
v_gene: TRBV7-2
abundance: -
CDR3aa: CASSQLGDRENHNSPLHF
CDR3nt: TGTGCCAGCAGCCAACTCGGGGACAGGGAGAATCATAATTCACCCCTCCACTTT

d_gene: TRBD1
j_gene: TRBJ1-3
v_gene: TRBV19
abundance: few
CDR3aa: CASTPGGNPGNTIYF
CDR3nt: TGTGCCAGTACGCCAGGGGGCAATCCGGGAAACACCATATATTTT

d_gene: TRBD1
j_gene: TRBJ2-1
v_gene: TRBV20-1
abundance: -
CDR3aa: CSAKTGGNEQFF
CDR3nt: TGCAGTGCTAAGACAGGGGGCAATGAGCAGTTCTTC

d_gene: -
j_gene: TRBJ2-7
v_gene: TRBV5-5
abundance: once
CDR3aa: CAISYWDSDPYEQYF
CDR3nt: TGTGCCATCAGCTACTGGGACTCAGACCCCTACGAGCAGTACTTC